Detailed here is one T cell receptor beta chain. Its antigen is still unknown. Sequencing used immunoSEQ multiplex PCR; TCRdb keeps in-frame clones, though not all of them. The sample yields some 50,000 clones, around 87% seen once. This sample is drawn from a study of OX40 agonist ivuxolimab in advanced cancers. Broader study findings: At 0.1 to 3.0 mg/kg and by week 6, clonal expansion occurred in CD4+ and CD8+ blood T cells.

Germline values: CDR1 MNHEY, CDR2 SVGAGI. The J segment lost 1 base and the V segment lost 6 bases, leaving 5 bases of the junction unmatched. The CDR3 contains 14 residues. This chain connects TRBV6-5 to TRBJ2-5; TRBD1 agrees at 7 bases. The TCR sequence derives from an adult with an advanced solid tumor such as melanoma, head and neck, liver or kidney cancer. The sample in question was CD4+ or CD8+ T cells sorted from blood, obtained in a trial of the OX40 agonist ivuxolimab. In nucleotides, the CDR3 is TGTGCCAGCAGACTTGGACAGGCCCAAGAGACCCAGTACTTC. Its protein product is CASRLGQAQETQYF.